Shown below are 3 T cell receptor beta chains from a single sample sequenced in a study of blood T cell repertoires in COVID-19. Libraries were prepared by immunoSEQ multiplex PCR; TCRdb keeps only in-frame clonotypes and omits some of them. The profile shows 350,000 or so clones, roughly 86% of them singletons. The material sequenced was PBMCs or T cells enriched from blood (not recorded which). The receptors shown here come from a woman under 40 who had been exposed to COVID-19.

V and J are TRBV28 and TRBJ1-3; 7 nucleotides agree with TRBD1. V was pared by 6 bases and J by 0 bases, with 11 bases of the junction left unmatched. This CDR3 contains 17 residues. Germline V lookup: CDR1 MDHEN, CDR2 SYDVKM. The CDR3, as DNA: TGTGCCAGCAGGCCTTCTCGGACAGGACTCTCTGGAAACACCATATATTTT. This gives the protein CASRPSRTGLSGNTIYF.

The chain recombines TRBV24-1 with TRBJ1-1; 8 bases are shared with TRBD1. Unmatched junction bases numbered 13, after V lost 4 bases and J lost 1 base. Germline V gene sequence: CDR1 KGHDR, CDR2 SFDVKD. This CDR3 spans 18 amino acids. Here the CDR3 reads CATSEPSRGRGENTEAFF. The CDR3 DNA follows: TGTGCCACCAGTGAACCTTCCAGGGGGCGCGGAGAGAACACTGAAGCTTTCTTT.

The rearrangement links TRBV3-1 (or the pseudogene TRBV3-2) to TRBJ2-1; D is possibly TRBD2 (5 bases). The CDR3 runs to 12 residues. CDR1 and CDR2 (germline): LGHDT, YNNKEL (reference sequence). The V and J ends lost 6 bases and 7 bases respectively, with 10 bases between them. The DNA for the CDR3 is TGTGCCAGCAGTCTAGCTGGGAATGAGCAGTTCTTC. Its translation: CASSLAGNEQFF.